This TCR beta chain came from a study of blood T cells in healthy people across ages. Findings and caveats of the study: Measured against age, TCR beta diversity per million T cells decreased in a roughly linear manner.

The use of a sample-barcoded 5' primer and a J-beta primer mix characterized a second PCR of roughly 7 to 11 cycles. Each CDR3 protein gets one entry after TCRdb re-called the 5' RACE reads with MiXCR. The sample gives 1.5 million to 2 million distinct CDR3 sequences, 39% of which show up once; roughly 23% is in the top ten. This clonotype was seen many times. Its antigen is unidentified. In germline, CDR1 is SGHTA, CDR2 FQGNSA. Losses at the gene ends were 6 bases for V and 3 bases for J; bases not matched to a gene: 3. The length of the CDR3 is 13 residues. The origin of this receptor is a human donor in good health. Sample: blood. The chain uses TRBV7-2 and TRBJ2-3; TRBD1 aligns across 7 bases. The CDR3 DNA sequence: TGTGCCAGCAGGTGGACAGGAACAGATACGCAGTATTTT. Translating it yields CASRWTGTDTQYF.